This T cell receptor (beta chain) is from a study of response to subunit inactivated influenza vaccine. The ends were cut back, 5 bases at V and 3 bases at J, with 10 bases in the middle. The CDR3 spans 14 residues. Looked up from germline, CDR1 is SEHNR and CDR2 is FQNEAQ (reference sequence). Ten or more counts support this clonotype. Its target is not known. TCRdb itself ran the RT-PCR reads through MiXCR, one entry per CDR3 protein. The table includes hundreds of thousands of distinct CDR3 sequences, 11% to 15% detected once. General study findings and limits: The authors put forward the suggestion that each seasonal influenza vaccination may bring in only a limited number of new T cells.

This clonotype originated in a man between 50 and 59 years old who received an inactivated influenza vaccine. The input for sequencing was PBMCs from blood, taken 14 to 15 days before vaccination. The chain has TRBV7-9 and TRBJ2-2; D possibly matches TRBD1 or TRBD2 (5 bases each). This CDR3 is CASSPMGDTGELFF. The CDR3 DNA follows: TGTGCCAGCAGCCCGATGGGGGACACCGGGGAGCTGTTTTTT.